The rows below give T cell receptor beta chains drawn from one sample of a study of T cell changes during pregnancy in multiple sclerosis. Assay: immunoSEQ multiplex PCR; the TCRdb copy retains only in-frame clones and omits some. The table shows some 60,000 clones, with roughly 89% occurring only once. Sequenced input: peripheral blood from another person, used as feeder cells. These receptors were taken from a human donor whose cells served as feeder cells for cultures in a pregnancy study. Both conserved end residues are part of each CDR3. D genes are given only for firm matches. A clone size is listed for some rows: how often the clone was seen (once, few, many), or a class if it is expanded.

V: TRBV4-3; D: -; J: TRBJ1-1; size: -; DNA: TGCGCCAGCAGCCAACCCGGGGGGCGAACTGAAGCTTTCTTT; CDR3: CASSQPGGRTEAFF
V: TRBV6-5; D: -; J: TRBJ1-1; size: -; DNA: TGTGCCAGCAGTCCCCGTAGGGAGAACACTGAAGCTTTCTTT; CDR3: CASSPRRENTEAFF
V: TRBV15; D: -; J: TRBJ1-5; size: -; DNA: TGTGCCACCAGCAGAGGTAGGTGGGAGCAGCAGGGCGATCAGCCCCAGCATTTT; CDR3: CATSRGRWEQQGDQPQHF
V: TRBV5-1; D: TRBD1; J: TRBJ2-7; size: once; DNA: TGCGCCAGCAGCAAAGCCGGGACAGGGGGGTACGAGCAGTACTTC; CDR3: CASSKAGTGGYEQYF
V: TRBV19; D: -; J: TRBJ2-7; size: -; DNA: TGTGCCAGTACCCGACAGGCCTCGAGCTCCTACGAGCAGTACTTC; CDR3: CASTRQASSSYEQYF
V: TRBV18; D: -; J: TRBJ1-5; size: -; DNA: TGTGCCAGCTCGGAGGCGTTAGGGGTTCAGCCCCAGCATTTT; CDR3: CASSEALGVQPQHF
V: TRBV7-6; D: -; J: TRBJ1-1; size: -; DNA: TGTGCCAGCAGCTTAGGTGTGGGGGCAGGGAACACTGAAGCTTTCTTT; CDR3: CASSLGVGAGNTEAFF
V: TRBV28; D: TRBD1; J: TRBJ2-7; size: -; DNA: TGTGCCAGCAGTACAGGGGGTAGGTACGAGCAGTACTTC; CDR3: CASSTGGRYEQYF
V: TRBV25-1; D: -; J: TRBJ1-1; size: -; DNA: TGTGCCAGCGGCAGCGGGGTCTTGGGGACTGAAGCTTTCTTT; CDR3: CASGSGVLGTEAFF
V: TRBV7-8; D: TRBD1; J: TRBJ1-2; size: -; DNA: TGTGCCAGCAGCTTAAGGTCAACCGGGACAGGTCATGGCTACACCTTC; CDR3: CASSLRSTGTGHGYTF
V: TRBV19; D: -; J: TRBJ1-2; size: -; DNA: TGTGCCAGTAAGCTAGGGAGTTCCTCTAACTATGGCTACACCTTC; CDR3: CASKLGSSSNYGYTF
V: TRBV7-6; D: TRBD1; J: TRBJ2-6; size: -; DNA: TGTGCCAGCAGCCGATGGGACAGGGACGGCTCTGGGGCCAACGTCCTGACTTTC; CDR3: CASSRWDRDGSGANVLTF
V: TRBV7-9; D: -; J: TRBJ1-1; size: few; DNA: TGTGCCAGCAGCTTACAGAACACTGAAGCTTTCTTT; CDR3: CASSLQNTEAFF
V: TRBV18; D: -; J: TRBJ2-1; size: -; DNA: TGTGCCAGCTCACCACGCAGGGGAGGGCATGAGCAGTTCTTC; CDR3: CASSPRRGGHEQFF
V: TRBV19; D: -; J: TRBJ1-5; size: few; DNA: TGTGCCAGTATGAGCCATCAGCCCCAGCATTTT; CDR3: CASMSHQPQHF
V: TRBV6-6; D: -; J: TRBJ2-5; size: -; DNA: TGTGCCAGCAGTCAACTATTCCGGGACCCGCAAGAGACCCAGTACTTC; CDR3: CASSQLFRDPQETQYF
V: TRBV29-1; D: -; J: TRBJ1-2; size: few; DNA: TGCAGCGTTCAGGTGCCTACTAACTATGGCTACACCTTC; CDR3: CSVQVPTNYGYTF
V: TRBV18; D: TRBD1; J: TRBJ2-7; size: -; DNA: TGTGCCAGCTCACTGGTGGACAGGGGGTTCGAGCAGTACTTC; CDR3: CASSLVDRGFEQYF
V: TRBV9; D: -; J: TRBJ2-1; size: once; DNA: TGTGCCAGCAGAGGGGCAGGGGCCCACAATGAGCAGTTCTTC; CDR3: CASRGAGAHNEQFF
V: TRBV7-8; D: -; J: TRBJ2-7; size: -; DNA: TGTGCCAGCAGCCTCCAGGGTAGGGGTTACTACGAGCAGTACTTC; CDR3: CASSLQGRGYYEQYF
V: TRBV7-9; D: -; J: TRBJ1-3; size: -; DNA: TGTGCCAGCAGCTTAGGTGAAGGGATCTCTGGAAACACCATATATTTT; CDR3: CASSLGEGISGNTIYF
V: TRBV19; D: TRBD2; J: TRBJ2-7; size: -; DNA: TGTGCCAGTAGTAGGGGACTAGCGGTTTACGAGCAGTACTTC; CDR3: CASSRGLAVYEQYF
V: TRBV5-5; D: TRBD2; J: TRBJ2-1; size: -; DNA: TGTGCCAGCAGCTTGGCTCCTCTAGCGGGGCAGAATGAGCAGTTCTTC; CDR3: CASSLAPLAGQNEQFF
V: TRBV15; D: -; J: TRBJ2-3; size: -; DNA: TGTGCCACCAGACTAGGCTCCACAGATACGCAGTATTTT; CDR3: CATRLGSTDTQYF
V: TRBV5-1; D: -; J: TRBJ2-7; size: -; DNA: TGCGCCAGCAGCTTGGAGGGTTCCACCTACGAGCAGTACTTC; CDR3: CASSLEGSTYEQYF
V: TRBV10-3; D: TRBD1; J: TRBJ2-7; size: -; DNA: TGTGCCATCAGTCAGGGGGACAGGGGCGCCTACGAGCAGTACTTC; CDR3: CAISQGDRGAYEQYF
V: TRBV7-2; D: -; J: TRBJ2-1; size: -; DNA: TGTGCCAGCAGCTCCCGCGCTTCGGCGGGATCCTTGCCGAATGAGCAGTTCTTC; CDR3: CASSSRASAGSLPNEQFF
V: TRBV7-3; D: -; J: TRBJ1-5; size: -; DNA: TGTGCCAGCAGCCGAGATAGGGGGCAGCCCCAGCATTTT; CDR3: CASSRDRGQPQHF
V: TRBV9; D: -; J: TRBJ2-1; size: once; DNA: TGTGCCAGCAGCGTAGCTCGAGGGAATAATGAGCAGTTCTTC; CDR3: CASSVARGNNEQFF
V: TRBV5-6; D: -; J: TRBJ2-2; size: few; DNA: TGTGCCAGCAGCTTGGGTGTATCCGGGGAGCTGTTTTTT; CDR3: CASSLGVSGELFF
V: TRBV7-9; D: TRBD1; J: TRBJ2-3; size: -; DNA: TGTGCCAGCAGCTTAACAGGGGCAGATACGCAGTATTTT; CDR3: CASSLTGADTQYF
V: TRBV19; D: -; J: TRBJ2-6; size: once; DNA: TGTGCCAGTAGTCCCTTTTGGGCGGGGGCCCCCGGGGCCAACGTCCTGACTTTC; CDR3: CASSPFWAGAPGANVLTF
V: TRBV6-5; D: -; J: TRBJ1-2; size: -; DNA: TGTGCCAGCAGTTACTCCGGCGGCTATGGCTACACCTTC; CDR3: CASSYSGGYGYTF
V: TRBV19; D: TRBD2; J: TRBJ2-7; size: -; DNA: TGTGCCAGTAGTATTACGCGGGGGTTGCACTACGAGCAGTACTTC; CDR3: CASSITRGLHYEQYF
V: TRBV10-3; D: TRBD1; J: TRBJ2-3; size: -; DNA: TGTGCCATCAGTGAGTCGAAGGCAGGGGGAATGAACACAGATACGCAGTATTTT; CDR3: CAISESKAGGMNTDTQYF
V: TRBV14; D: TRBD2; J: TRBJ2-7; size: -; DNA: TGTGCCAGCAGCCAAGGACAGCCAAGGGGTACTAGCGGGAGGATACACTTATGCAGCTACGAGCAGTACTTC; CDR3: CASSQGQPRGTSGRIHLCSYEQYF
V: TRBV6-4; D: -; J: TRBJ2-3; size: -; DNA: TGTGCCAGCAGTGAGGTTGAGACAGATACGCAGTATTTT; CDR3: CASSEVETDTQYF
V: TRBV14; D: -; J: TRBJ1-1; size: -; DNA: TGTGCCAGCAGCCCCAGCTACACTGAAGCTTTCTTT; CDR3: CASSPSYTEAFF
V: TRBV5-1; D: -; J: TRBJ2-7; size: -; DNA: TGCGCCAGCAGGAAGTCGACCAGGGAGGACTCCTACGAGCAGTACTTC; CDR3: CASRKSTREDSYEQYF
V: TRBV10-3; D: TRBD2; J: TRBJ2-3; size: -; DNA: TGTGCCATCAGCCCCATATCTGGGGGGGCAGATACGCAGTATTTT; CDR3: CAISPISGGADTQYF
V: TRBV6-1; D: -; J: TRBJ1-5; size: once; DNA: TGTGCCAGCACTTATACGGGGGGCAACAATCAGCCCCAGCATTTT; CDR3: CASTYTGGNNQPQHF
V: TRBV7-9; D: TRBD1; J: TRBJ1-3; size: -; DNA: TGTGCCAGCAGCTGGGACAGGCGCCACTCTGGAAACACCATATATTTT; CDR3: CASSWDRRHSGNTIYF
V: TRBV27; D: TRBD1; J: TRBJ2-5; size: -; DNA: TGTGCCAGCAGCCCTCTAAGAATATTACAGGGGGGCCCACAAGAGACCCAGTACTTC; CDR3: CASSPLRILQGGPQETQYF
V: TRBV6-5; D: -; J: TRBJ1-5; size: few; DNA: TGTGCCAGCAGTTGGGGAAGGGATAGCAATCAGCCCCAGCATTTT; CDR3: CASSWGRDSNQPQHF
V: TRBV7-8; D: TRBD2; J: TRBJ2-3; size: -; DNA: TGTGCCAGCAGCTCTAGCGGGGGGAAAGATACGCAGTATTTT; CDR3: CASSSSGGKDTQYF
V: TRBV2; D: TRBD1; J: TRBJ1-2; size: once; DNA: TGTGCCAGCAGTGAACGGACAGGGAACTATGGCTACACCTTC; CDR3: CASSERTGNYGYTF
V: TRBV2; D: -; J: TRBJ1-6; size: -; DNA: TGTGCCAGCAGGACCCAGGGCGCGGATTCCTATAATTCACCCCTCCACTTT; CDR3: CASRTQGADSYNSPLHF
V: TRBV2; D: TRBD1; J: TRBJ1-2; size: few; DNA: TGTGCCAGCAGTGGACAGGGGAGTGGCTACACCTTC; CDR3: CASSGQGSGYTF
V: TRBV5-6; D: -; J: TRBJ1-6; size: -; DNA: TGTGCCAGCAGCTCTGAAGGGTCCTATAATTCACCCCTCCACTTT; CDR3: CASSSEGSYNSPLHF
V: TRBV28; D: -; J: TRBJ1-3; size: -; DNA: TGTGCCGGCGGGGAGGTCTCTGGAAACACCATATATTTT; CDR3: CAGGEVSGNTIYF
V: TRBV27; D: -; J: TRBJ1-1; size: -; DNA: TGTGCCAGCAGTTTAACAGGGTCAGGCACTGAAGCTTTCTTT; CDR3: CASSLTGSGTEAFF
V: TRBV5-5; D: -; J: TRBJ1-5; size: -; DNA: TGTGCCAGCAGCTTTTACGGGACTAGCAATCAGCCCCAGCATTTT; CDR3: CASSFYGTSNQPQHF
V: TRBV7-9; D: -; J: TRBJ2-2; size: -; DNA: TGTGCCAGCAGTCTAATGGGTAACACCGGGGAGCTGTTTTTT; CDR3: CASSLMGNTGELFF
V: TRBV7-2; D: TRBD1; J: TRBJ1-2; size: -; DNA: TGTGCCAGCAGCTCGGGACAGGGCTATGGCTACACCTTC; CDR3: CASSSGQGYGYTF
V: TRBV18; D: -; J: TRBJ2-1; size: -; DNA: TGTGCCAGCTCCCTCAACCGGGACGAGAAGTTCTTC; CDR3: CASSLNRDEKFF
V: TRBV5-1; D: -; J: TRBJ1-1; size: -; DNA: TGCGCCAGCAGCCCAAGGATGAACACTGAAGCTTTCTTT; CDR3: CASSPRMNTEAFF
V: TRBV4-1; D: TRBD1; J: TRBJ1-1; size: -; DNA: TGCGCCAGCAGCGCCGAGGGGACAGGGAAAGGTAGACAAGAAGCTTTCTTT; CDR3: CASSAEGTGKGRQEAFF
V: TRBV6-5; D: -; J: TRBJ1-2; size: -; DNA: TGTGCCAGCAGGGGACATATGTATAACTATGGCTACACCTTC; CDR3: CASRGHMYNYGYTF
V: TRBV28; D: TRBD1; J: TRBJ1-1; size: once; DNA: TGTGCCAGCAGTTCGCACCTCGGACAGGGAAACACTGAAGCTTTCTTT; CDR3: CASSSHLGQGNTEAFF